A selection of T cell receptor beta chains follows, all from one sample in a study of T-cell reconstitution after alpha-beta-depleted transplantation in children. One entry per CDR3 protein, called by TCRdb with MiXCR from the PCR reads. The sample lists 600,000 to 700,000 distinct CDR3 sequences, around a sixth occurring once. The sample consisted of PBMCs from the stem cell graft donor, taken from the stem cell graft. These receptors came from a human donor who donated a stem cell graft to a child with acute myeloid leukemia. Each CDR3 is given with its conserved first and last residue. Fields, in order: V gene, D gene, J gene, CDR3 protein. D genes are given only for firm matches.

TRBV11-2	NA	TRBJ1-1	CASSLVAPTSISNTEAFF
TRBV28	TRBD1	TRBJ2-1	CASRLGGRTGASEQFF
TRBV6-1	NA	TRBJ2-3	CASSRGSRASHTDTQYF
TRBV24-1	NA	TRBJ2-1	CATSDFGDVTNEQFF
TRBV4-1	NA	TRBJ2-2	CASSQPPGVGELFF
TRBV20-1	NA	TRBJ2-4	CSARDISGTKNIQYF
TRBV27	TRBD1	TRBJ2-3	CASSGDRGMDTQYF
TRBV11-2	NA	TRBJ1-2	CASSPRRQFYGYTF
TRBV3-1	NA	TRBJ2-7	CASSQDRYEQYF
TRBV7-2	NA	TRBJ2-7	CASSFDTRAYEQYF
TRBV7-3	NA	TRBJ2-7	CASSPMGGSYEQYF
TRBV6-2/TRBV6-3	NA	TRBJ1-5	CAGLPARDSNQPQHF
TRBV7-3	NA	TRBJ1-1	CASSLTGVGGGTEAFF
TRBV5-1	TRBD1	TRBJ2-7	CASSSWTGDSYEQYF
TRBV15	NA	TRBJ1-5	CATSRGVNQPQHF
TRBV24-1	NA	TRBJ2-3	CATSVGELDTQYF
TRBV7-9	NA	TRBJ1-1	CASSFNSNTEAFF
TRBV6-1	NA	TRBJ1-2	CASSEPGWGAVDYTF
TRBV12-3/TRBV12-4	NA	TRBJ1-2	CASTPDGGSYGYTF